This T cell receptor (beta chain) derives from a study of post-analysis software for immune sequencing data. The CDR3 contains 11 residues. Germline V gene sequence: CDR1 SQVTM, CDR2 ANQGSEA. The V end lost 7 bases, the J end lost 3 bases, and 9 bases lay between the germline ends. Points from the study as a whole: Patients used five TRBV segments, including TRBV5-6, TRBV5-1 and TRBV20-1, more often than controls. Samples from a shared batch, those prepared together, strongly co-clustered by F measure.

Carried by the TCR beta cDNA libraries were unique molecular identifiers. TCRdb re-analysed the PCR reads in MiXCR, keeping a single row per CDR3 protein. In the table there are roughly 540,000 distinct CDR3 sequences, 30% to 40% of which are singletons. With regard to this clonotype: Its target is not known.

The TCR comes from a girl between 2 and 17 years old with multiple sclerosis. The sequenced material came from blood. This rearrangement joins TRBV29-1 to TRBJ1-1; tentative D call: TRBD1 (5 bases). The CDR3 DNA reads TGCAGCGCTGGGGGGTACACTGAAGCTTTCTTT. It is translated as CSAGGYTEAFF. The whole variable domain, filled in from reference TRBV29-1 and TRBJ1-1, reads SAVISQKPSRDICQRGTSLTIQCQVDSQVTMMFWYRQQPGQSLTLIATANQGSEATYESGFVIDKFPISRPNLTFSTLTVSNMSPEDSSIYLCSAGGYTEAFFGQGTRLTVV.